The source of this T cell receptor (beta chain) is a study of T cell responses to AZD1222 COVID-19 vaccine. Study information: Investigators merged groups given second doses at roughly 4 or roughly 12 weeks.

This CDR3 contains 15 residues. Per the germline V gene, CDR1 is LGHDT and CDR2 is YNNKEL (reference sequence). V lost 3 bases, J lost 0 bases, and 8 bases lay in between. Profiling relied on immunoSEQ multiplex PCR, and the TCRdb table lists in-frame clones only, not all of them. The sample yields fewer than 130,000 clones, roughly 90% seen once. The source was peripheral blood, collected on day 0 of AZD1222 vaccination. The chain carries TRBV3-1 (or the pseudogene TRBV3-2) and TRBJ1-4, with TRBD1 as a possible D gene (5 bases). This clonotype was obtained from an adult in good health. CDR3 sequence (DNA): TGTGCCAGCAGCCAGGGGGGTGCAACTAATGAAAAACTGTTTTTT. It translates to CASSQGGATNEKLFF.